This is a list of T cell receptor beta chains from one sample in a study of blood T cell repertoires in COVID-19. Profiled with immunoSEQ multiplex PCR; TCRdb holds only in-frame clones, not every one. Here the sample spans approximately 400,000 clones, around 89% being singletons. Sequenced sample: PBMCs or T cells enriched from blood (not recorded which). Receptors originate from a woman aged 18-29 years who had recovered from COVID-19. Both conserved end residues are trimmed from each CDR3. Each record gives: clone size, V gene, J gene, CDR3 protein. Only some rows state a clone size, as once, few, many or a class for expanded clones.

.	TRBV11-2	TRBJ1-2	ASSSDIIYGYT
.	TRBV13	TRBJ1-1	ASSSWSGAF
.	TRBV19	TRBJ1-2	ASSIRTGELGYT
few	TRBV6-6	TRBJ2-3	ASSRTEGKATDTQY
.	TRBV12-5	TRBJ2-7	ASGPGQGNYEQY
.	TRBV7-3	TRBJ2-7	ASSLTSGGSYEQY
.	TRBV7-6	TRBJ1-5	ASSLGTGDNQPQH
.	TRBV18	TRBJ2-7	ASSPPAGSYYEQY
once	TRBV29-1	TRBJ1-1	SVVMRLNTEAF
.	TRBV7-8	TRBJ1-2	ASSLGVLSGNYGYT